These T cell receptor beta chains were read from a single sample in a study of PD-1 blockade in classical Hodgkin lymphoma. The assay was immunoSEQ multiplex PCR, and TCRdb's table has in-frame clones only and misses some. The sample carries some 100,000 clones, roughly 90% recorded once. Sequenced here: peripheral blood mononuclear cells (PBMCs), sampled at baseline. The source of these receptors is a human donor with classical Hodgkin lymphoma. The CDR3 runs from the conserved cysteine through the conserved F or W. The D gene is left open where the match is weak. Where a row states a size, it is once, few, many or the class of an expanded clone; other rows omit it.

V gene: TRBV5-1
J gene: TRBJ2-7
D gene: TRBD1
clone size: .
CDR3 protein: CASSLQGQGAVYEQYF
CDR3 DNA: TGCGCCAGCAGCTTGCAAGGGCAGGGGGCAGTCTACGAGCAGTACTTC

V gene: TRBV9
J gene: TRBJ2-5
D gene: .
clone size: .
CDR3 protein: CASSPPGETQYF
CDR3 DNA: TGTGCCAGCAGCCCTCCGGGCGAGACCCAGTACTTC

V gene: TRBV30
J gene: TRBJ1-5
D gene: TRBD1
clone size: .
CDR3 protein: CAWGDRADQPQHF
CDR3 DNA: TGTGCCTGGGGGGACAGAGCTGATCAGCCCCAGCATTTT

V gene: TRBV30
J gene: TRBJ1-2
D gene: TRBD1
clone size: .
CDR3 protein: CAWSVLERQGPTF
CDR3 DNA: TGTGCCTGGAGTGTCCTAGAAAGACAGGGACCCACCTTC

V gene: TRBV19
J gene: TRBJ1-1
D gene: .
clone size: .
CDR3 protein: CASSIGNLNTEAFF
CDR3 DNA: TGTGCCAGTAGTATAGGCAACTTAAACACTGAAGCTTTCTTT

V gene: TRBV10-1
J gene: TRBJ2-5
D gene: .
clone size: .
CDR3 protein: CASSTGGTQYF
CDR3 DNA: TGCGCCAGCTCAACTGGTGGGACCCAGTACTTC

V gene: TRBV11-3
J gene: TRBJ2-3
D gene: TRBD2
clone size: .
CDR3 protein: CASSLGGGRALTDTQYF
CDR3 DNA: TGTGCCAGCAGTCTCGGCGGCGGGAGGGCCCTCACAGATACGCAGTATTTT

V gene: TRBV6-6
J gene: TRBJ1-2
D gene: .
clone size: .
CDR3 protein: CASRLGRNYGYTF
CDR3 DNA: TGTGCCAGCAGATTGGGACGGAACTATGGCTACACCTTC

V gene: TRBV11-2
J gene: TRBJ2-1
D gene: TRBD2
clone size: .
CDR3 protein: CASSQTGLADEQFF
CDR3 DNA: TGTGCCAGCAGCCAGACCGGACTAGCGGATGAGCAGTTCTTC

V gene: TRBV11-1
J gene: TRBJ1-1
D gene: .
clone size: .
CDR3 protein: CASSLGGVNTEAFF
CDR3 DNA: TGTGCCAGCAGCTTAGGAGGGGTGAACACTGAAGCTTTCTTT

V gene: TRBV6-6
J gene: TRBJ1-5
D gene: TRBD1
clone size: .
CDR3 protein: CASSYSRGLGQPQHF
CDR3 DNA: TGTGCCAGCAGTTACTCTAGGGGGCTAGGACAGCCCCAGCATTTT

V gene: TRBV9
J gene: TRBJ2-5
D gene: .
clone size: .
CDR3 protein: CASSREMGSETQYF
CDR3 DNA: TGTGCCAGCAGCCGCGAAATGGGCTCGGAGACCCAGTACTTC

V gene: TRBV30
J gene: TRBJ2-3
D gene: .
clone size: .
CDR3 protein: CAWSISRVYSTDTQYF
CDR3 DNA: TGTGCCTGGAGTATATCCAGGGTTTATAGCACAGATACGCAGTATTTT

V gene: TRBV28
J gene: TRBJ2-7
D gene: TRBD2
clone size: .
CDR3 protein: CASRTSGINEQYF
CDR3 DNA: TGTGCCAGCAGGACTAGCGGCATCAACGAGCAGTACTTC

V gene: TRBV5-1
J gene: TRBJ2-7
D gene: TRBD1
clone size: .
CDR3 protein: CASSDSLGQGYYEQYF
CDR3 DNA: TGCGCCAGCAGCGACTCTCTTGGACAGGGGTACTACGAGCAGTACTTC

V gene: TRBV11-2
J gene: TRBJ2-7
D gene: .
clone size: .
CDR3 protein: CASSLASYYEQYF
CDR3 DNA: TGTGCCAGCAGCTTAGCGTCCTACTACGAGCAGTACTTC

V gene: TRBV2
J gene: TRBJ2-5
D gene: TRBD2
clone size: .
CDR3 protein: CASSRLAGGPGETQYF
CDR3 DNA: TGTGCCAGCAGTAGACTAGCGGGAGGGCCGGGAGAGACCCAGTACTTC

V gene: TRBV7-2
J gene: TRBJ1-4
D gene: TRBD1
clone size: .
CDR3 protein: CASSWDRGAEKLFF
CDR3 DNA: TGTGCCAGCAGCTGGGACAGGGGTGCAGAAAAACTGTTTTTT

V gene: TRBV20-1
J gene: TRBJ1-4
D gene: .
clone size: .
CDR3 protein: CSARIAEKLFF
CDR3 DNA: TGCAGTGCTAGAATCGCGGAAAAACTGTTTTTT

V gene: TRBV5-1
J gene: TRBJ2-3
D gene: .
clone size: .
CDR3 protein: CASSPRTDTQYF
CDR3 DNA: TGCGCCAGCAGCCCACGCACAGATACGCAGTATTTT

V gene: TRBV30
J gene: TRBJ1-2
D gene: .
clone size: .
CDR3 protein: CAWSVRGSGGYTF
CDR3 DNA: TGTGCCTGGAGTGTAAGGGGCAGCGGAGGCTACACCTTC

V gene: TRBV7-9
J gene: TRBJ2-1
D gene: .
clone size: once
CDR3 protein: CASSADYYNEQFF
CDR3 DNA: TGTGCCAGCAGCGCGGACTATTACAATGAGCAGTTCTTC

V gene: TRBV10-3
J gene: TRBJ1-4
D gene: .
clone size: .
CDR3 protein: CAISERGTTTNEKLFF
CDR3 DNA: TGTGCCATCAGTGAGAGGGGCACAACAACTAATGAAAAACTGTTTTTT

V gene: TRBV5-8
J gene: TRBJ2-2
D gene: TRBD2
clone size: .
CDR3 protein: CASSLQRGLTGELFF
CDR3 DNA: TGTGCCAGCAGCCTACAGCGGGGCCTCACCGGGGAGCTGTTTTTT

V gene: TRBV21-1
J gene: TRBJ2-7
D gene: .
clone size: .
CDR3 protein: CASRKTDRGTWEQYF
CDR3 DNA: TGTGCCAGCAGGAAAACCGACAGGGGTACTTGGGAGCAGTACTTC

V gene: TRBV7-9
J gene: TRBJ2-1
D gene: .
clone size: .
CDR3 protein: CASSLSSQYGSNNEQFF
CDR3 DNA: TGTGCCAGCAGCTTATCGAGTCAGTACGGTTCGAACAATGAGCAGTTCTTC

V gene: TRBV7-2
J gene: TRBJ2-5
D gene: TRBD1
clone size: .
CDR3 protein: CASSLSGQGETQYF
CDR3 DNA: TGTGCCAGCAGCTTGTCCGGACAGGGAGAGACCCAGTACTTC

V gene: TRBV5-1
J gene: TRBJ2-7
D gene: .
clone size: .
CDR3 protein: CASSGGGTVSSYEQYF
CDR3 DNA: TGCGCCAGCAGCGGGGGAGGGACAGTAAGCTCCTACGAGCAGTACTTC

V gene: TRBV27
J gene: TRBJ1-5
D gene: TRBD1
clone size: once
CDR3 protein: CASSLYRDRGSQPQHF
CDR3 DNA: TGTGCCAGCAGTTTATACCGGGACAGGGGTAGTCAGCCCCAGCATTTT

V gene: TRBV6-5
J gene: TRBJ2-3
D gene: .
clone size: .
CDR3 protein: CASSSLGSLRGTQYF
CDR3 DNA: TGTGCCAGCAGTTCCCTCGGGTCCCTCAGGGGTACGCAGTATTTT

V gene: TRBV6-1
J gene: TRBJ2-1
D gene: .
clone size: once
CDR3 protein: CASSEVYLETSYNEQFF
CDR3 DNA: TGTGCCAGCAGTGAAGTGTATTTGGAAACCTCCTACAATGAGCAGTTCTTC

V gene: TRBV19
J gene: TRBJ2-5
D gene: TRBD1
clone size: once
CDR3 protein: CASSVGTGAWETQYF
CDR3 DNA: TGTGCCAGTAGTGTCGGGACAGGAGCCTGGGAGACCCAGTACTTC

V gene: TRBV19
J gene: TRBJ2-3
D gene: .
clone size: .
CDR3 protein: CASSIVPTGISTDTQYF
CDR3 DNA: TGTGCCAGTAGTATAGTCCCGACAGGCATTAGCACAGATACGCAGTATTTT

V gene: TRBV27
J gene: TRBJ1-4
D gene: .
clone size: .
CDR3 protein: CASSLQATNEKLFF
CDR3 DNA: TGTGCCAGCAGTCTTCAAGCAACTAATGAAAAACTGTTTTTT

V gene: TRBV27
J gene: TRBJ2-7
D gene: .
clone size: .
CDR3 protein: CASSQFTPEGAPYEQYF
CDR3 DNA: TGTGCCAGCAGCCAGTTCACCCCGGAGGGGGCTCCCTACGAGCAGTACTTC

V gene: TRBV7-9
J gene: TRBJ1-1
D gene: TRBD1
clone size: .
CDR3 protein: CASRSPGGAYPNTEAFF
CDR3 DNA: TGTGCCAGCAGATCCCCAGGGGGCGCGTATCCGAACACTGAAGCTTTCTTT